What follows describes a single T cell receptor beta chain. The antigen is undetermined. The source of the sample is a study of T cells after yellow fever vaccination. A single record per CDR3 protein comes from TCRdb applying MiXCR to the 5' RACE reads. Of about 340,000 distinct CDR3 sequences in the sample, under 15% were seen once. Trimming pared 0 bases from V and 8 bases from J, leaving 8 bases between. The CDR3 has 12 residues. Germline loops: CDR1 GTSNPN, CDR2 SVGIG (reference sequence). Broader study findings: There was a possibility that FACS-sorted repertoires contained abundant clonotypes contaminating from the bulk population. In post-booster samples, most primary-vaccination clones reappeared (approximately 96% CD4, 88% CD8). Though it reached lower strength, the secondary response hit its peak faster, day 5 versus 15.

The clonotype comes from a young man who received the YFV17D yellow fever vaccine. This chain uses TRBV30 with TRBJ2-1; no firm D call. The sample consisted of CD4+ T cells sorted from PBMCs, taken 15 days after the yellow fever booster vaccination. The CDR3 bases are TGTGCCTGGAGTGTACCCGGGTATGAGCAGTTCTTC. Its translation is CAWSVPGYEQFF. The full variable domain, rest sourced from reference TRBV30 and TRBJ2-1, is SQTIHQWPATLVQPVGSPLSLECTVEGTSNPNLYWYRQAAGRGLQLLFYSVGIGQISSEVPQNLSASRPQDRQFILSSKKLLLSDSGFYLCAWSVPGYEQFFGPGTRLTVL.